Described below is a single T cell receptor beta chain sequence and its context. This clonotype was detected ten times or more. Its antigen is unknown. Per-nucleotide qualities are absent, and no much larger clonotype sits a single base away. This entry comes from a study of T cells in Graves' hyperthyroidism and ophthalmopathy (dated by TCRdb to the late 2010s). As for the study more broadly: Peripheral blood samples were taken at the time of initial diagnosis, prior to any treatment. Prospective prediction of ophthalmopathy was tested in an independent validation cohort consisting of some 19 hyperthyroidism patients and around 16 patients who later progressed to ophthalmopathy. The 85 to 100 discovery patients were randomly split 7:3 into training and test sets. After blood sampling, hyperthyroidism patients were treated with methimazole at a starting dose of 30 mg daily, and ophthalmopathy patients were treated with high-dose intravenous methylprednisolone. Thyroid tissue and blood T-cell repertoires from several Graves' hyperthyroidism patients were also compared in the study. The paper describes TCR Vbeta CDR3 sequencing of around 130 peripheral blood samples, made up of 43 ophthalmopathy patients, roughly 72 hyperthyroidism patients and some 17 progressor patients. A discovery cohort of about a hundred patients, roughly 45 with Graves' ophthalmopathy and about 60 with stable Graves' hyperthyroidism, was used to find distinguishing TCR V-J signatures. Points the paper makes about the study in general: Most expanded thyroid clonotypes (frequency above 0.001) were also detected in blood, a finding suggesting that blood repertoires may reflect thyroid immune responses. A 13 V-J signature model separated ophthalmopathy from stable hyperthyroidism, with around 88% sensitivity and 81.08% specificity in cross-validation and 80%/75% in testing. No statistical method was used to set the sample size in advance, and investigators knew the group allocation. In validation, the model predicted progression to ophthalmopathy with over 60% sensitivity and approximately 72% specificity, a median of approximately 6.7 months before onset.

The germline V gene (reference sequence) yields GTSNPN for CDR1 and SVGIG for CDR2. The CDR3 runs 14 residues from the cysteine to the phenylalanine. Only the CDR3 region is kept as DNA, spanning 42 bases read in frame from base 1. Trimming at the junction amounts to 3 bases on V and 2 bases on J, and the germline ends lie 13 bases apart. Stable Graves' hyperthyroidism was defined as no progression to ophthalmopathy during 18 months of follow-up. Hyperthyroidism patients were aged 18 to 65 years and newly diagnosed, with disease duration of less than 2 months. The study excluded patients with uncontrolled infections, other autoimmune diseases, pregnancy or lactation. Clinical symptoms, serum thyroxine and TRAb, thyroid ultrasound, and orbital computed tomography formed the basis for the diagnoses. PBMCs were separated from under 11 ml of fresh peripheral blood using Ficoll-Paque density gradient centrifugation. Total RNA was extracted with Trizol reagent, and quality was checked on an Agilent 2100 Bioanalyzer.

Amplification of TCR beta CDR3 regions was carried out from RNA transcripts. The TCR CDR3 was subjected to a first round of RT-PCR using the HTBI primer set and the Qiagen OneStep RT-PCR kit. A second multiplex PCR round built the libraries, followed by size selection and purification. The libraries were sequenced on an Illumina HiSeq2000 using paired-end 100 bp reads. On the study's bioinformatics: Raw data were processed with SOAPnuke, discarding reads with adapters, uncalled bases, mean Phred below 15, or no exact constant-primer or identifier match. COPE v1.2.5 was used to merge high-quality paired reads, and clonotypes were defined as unique nucleotide sequences. MiTCR v1.1 was used to align clonotypes to the IMGT TRBV, TRBD and TRBJ reference segments. Only V-J combinations with frequency above 0.0001, covering 98% to 99.2% of repertoires, were analysed. A TCS score was defined as the ratio between F50 (clonal expansion) and ExV (chaos), using BLOSUM62-based TCRdist between CDR3 peptides within each V-J. Welch's t-statistics and random forest reduced roughly 540 V-J features to 13, which were used in a naive Bayes classifier (R e1071). The public reads were reprocessed in TCRdb via fastp at Q25 and MiXCR, keeping in-frame beta chains. Rows with one shared CDR3 protein collapse into an entry with the most common genes and DNA. These V and J calls are TCRdb output, not the study's own analysis. The sample records approximately 560,000 distinct CDR3 sequences, approximately 14% of which are singletons. Around 7.3% of the sample is taken by the ten largest.

The source of this sequence is a woman aged 30 to 39 with Graves' hyperthyroidism. This sequence uses TRBV30 and TRBJ1-2, with no reliable assignment of the D segment. Sequenced material: blood. The DNA sequence is given as TGTGCCTGGAGGAGCCTGGGATCAAACTATGGCTACACCTTC. Translated, this gives CAWRSLGSNYGYTF.